Listed here are 10 T cell receptor beta chains from one sample, sequenced in a study of T cell repertoires in cytomegalovirus infection. One entry per CDR3 protein results from TCRdb running MiXCR on the reads. The sample contains about 300,000 distinct CDR3 sequences, 20% to 30% of which appear only once. Sequences were obtained from PBMCs. The receptors were sampled from a human donor in good health (CMV status not recorded). Some clones in this sample may be carry-over from other donors' samples.

This clonotype was counted between two and nine times. The V call is TRBV6-5, the J call TRBJ2-7; TRBD2 agrees at 10 bases. Germline CDR1 and CDR2: MNHEY and SVGAGI. This CDR3 has 12 amino acids. With 1 base clipped from V and 12 bases from J, the junction kept 3 bases outside the gene matches. This CDR3 is CASSYYSGRLYF. The CDR3 DNA is TGTGCCAGCAGTTACTATAGCGGGAGGTTGTACTTC.

This clonotype has only a few counts. This chain uses TRBV10-3 with TRBJ2-5; weak D call: TRBD1 (6 bases). Trimming pared 7 bases from V and 2 bases from J, leaving 17 bases between. The CDR3 totals 15 residues. The germline gives CDR1 ENHRY, CDR2 SYGVKD. The CDR3 region is CAITSGPGTQETQYF. The CDR3 coding sequence is TGTGCCATCACCTCCGGGCCGGGGACACAAGAGACCCAGTACTTC.

This clonotype has ten or more counts. The chain's CDR3 is CASSPSKGRGDTQYF. The DNA for the CDR3 is TGTGCCAGCAGCCCTTCCAAGGGACGGGGAGATACGCAGTATTTT. The chain uses TRBV7-2 and TRBJ2-3; TRBD1 or TRBD2 may be the D gene (5 bases each). Trimming shortened V by 5 bases and J by 5 bases, and 17 bases separated the two germline ends. The CDR3 is made up of 15 amino acids. Germline V gene data show CDR1 as SGHTA and CDR2 as FQGNSA.

This chain connects TRBV29-1 to TRBJ2-5, with D perhaps TRBD2 (5 bases). Trimming took 8 bases from V and 0 from J, leaving 7 bases between them. The germline V gene encodes CDR1 SQVTM and CDR2 ANQGSEA. The CDR3 is 11 residues long. The CDR3 here is CSSGNQETQYF. The DNA of the CDR3 is TGCAGCTCCGGGAACCAAGAGACCCAGTACTTC.

This clonotype was seen ten or more times. The chain carries TRBV7-2 and TRBJ2-3; possible D gene TRBD2, 6 bases. From germline, CDR1 is SGHTA and CDR2 FQGNSA. This CDR3 spans 16 amino acids. V was clipped by 1 base and J by 0 bases, with 11 bases between them. In DNA, the CDR3 is TGTGCCAGCAGCTTAGTGGTAGCGGCTAGCACAGATACGCAGTATTTT. As protein: CASSLVVAASTDTQYF.

In this sample, this clonotype turned up many times. The chain carries TRBV12-3 or TRBV12-4 and TRBJ2-1; no definite D call. V was trimmed by 7 bases and J by 4 bases, leaving 14 bases between them. The CDR3 sequence is 14 residues long. CDR3 bases: TGTGCCAGCACAGTCAGAAGACTTTACAATGAGCAGTTCTTC. Protein: CASTVRRLYNEQFF.

The rearrangement links TRBV29-1 to TRBJ2-1; D unresolved. The germline V gene has CDR1 SQVTM and CDR2 ANQGSEA. This CDR3 region has 13 residues. V was clipped by 4 bases and J by 0 bases, with 7 bases between them. The CDR3 DNA reads TGCAGCGTTGTAAGGCTCTCCTACAATGAGCAGTTCTTC. Its translation is CSVVRLSYNEQFF.

This clonotype occurred a few times. V and J are TRBV6-4 and TRBJ2-3, with 9 positions matching TRBD2. The J segment lost 1 base and the V segment lost 3 bases, leaving 8 bases of the junction unmatched. The CDR3 consists of 17 residues. The germline V gene has CDR1 MRHNA and CDR2 SNTAGT. DNA for the CDR3: TGTGCCAGCAGTGAAATGGCGGGGGGGCCGGGCACAGATACGCAGTATTTT. It yields the protein CASSEMAGGPGTDTQYF.

This clonotype was observed a few times. This chain connects TRBV2 to TRBJ2-5; no clear D. V was trimmed by 7 bases and J by 4 bases, leaving 10 bases between them. The CDR3 covers 12 residues. CDR1 is SNHLY, CDR2 FYNNEI, per germline. This CDR3 reads CASNPLTETQYF. CDR3 coding DNA: TGTGCCAGCAATCCGCTGACAGAGACCCAGTACTTC.

In its sample, this clonotype was seen a few times. CDR3 DNA sequence: TGTGCCAGCAGTCGGACTAGCGGGGGCCGAGGCACAGATACGCAGTATTTT. It is translated as CASSRTSGGRGTDTQYF. The V gene is TRBV12-3 or TRBV12-4, the J gene TRBJ2-3; 13 nucleotides align to TRBD2. The CDR3 extends over 17 amino acids. The V and J ends lost 5 bases and 1 base, in that order; junction bases with no gene match: 6.